The 17 T cell receptor beta chains below all came from one sample that was sequenced in a study of blood T cell repertoires in COVID-19. Profiled with immunoSEQ multiplex PCR; TCRdb holds only in-frame clones, not every one. This repertoire shows under 85,000 clones, 80% found once; its top ten account for 4.5% to 7%. The sequenced sample consisted of peripheral blood. The receptors come from a man in his sixties with active or convalescent COVID-19.

This chain joins TRBV2 and TRBJ2-7; 9 bases line up with TRBD2. V trimming: 4 bases; J trimming: 5 bases; junction bases outside the gene matches: 9. The CDR3 is made up of 15 amino acids. Germline-derived CDR1 and CDR2 are SNHLY and FYNNEI. The CDR3, as DNA: TGTGCCAGCAGTGGGGTAGCGGGGGCACCCGACGAGCAGTACTTC. Its translation is CASSGVAGAPDEQYF.

The chain recombines TRBV4-3 with TRBJ2-5; 8 bases map to TRBD2. This CDR3 is built from 16 residues. With V trimmed by 2 bases and J by 1 base, 6 bases remained unmatched. Per the germline V gene, CDR1 is LGHNA and CDR2 is YSLEER. In DNA form, the CDR3 reads TGCGCCAGCAGCCAAACAGCGGGGGTCCTCCAAGAGACCCAGTACTTC. It is translated as CASSQTAGVLQETQYF.

This clone appeared once. The V gene is TRBV7-2, the J gene TRBJ1-2, with D maybe TRBD1 (5 bases). The V gene lost 0 bases and the J gene lost 7 bases, with 15 bases spanning the gap. Germline V gives CDR1 SGHTA, CDR2 FQGNSA. The CDR3 contains 15 residues. CDR3 nucleotides: TGTGCCAGCAGCTTAGCTCGGGGGAATCAGGGTGGCTACACCTTC. Protein sequence: CASSLARGNQGGYTF.

The DNA for the CDR3 is TGCGCCAGCAGCTTGGTAGTTAGCGGGGGTTCGAGCGAGCAGTACTTC. As protein: CASSLVVSGGSSEQYF. The rearrangement links TRBV5-1 to TRBJ2-7; TRBD2 agrees at 9 bases. Germline assignment: CDR1 SGHRS and CDR2 YFSETQ. This CDR3 is 16 amino acids long. The V segment lost 0 bases and the J segment 6 bases; nucleotides outside the gene matches: 10.

The chain employs TRBV5-6 and TRBJ2-7; D gene uncertain. Germline loops: CDR1 SGHDT, CDR2 YYEEEE. The CDR3 covers 14 residues. The V end was cut by 2 bases, the J end by 2 bases, with 11 bases between. The CDR3 reads CASSFFVSAYEQYF. The CDR3 nucleotides are TGTGCCAGCAGCTTCTTCGTTTCCGCCTACGAGCAGTACTTC.

The rearrangement uses TRBV7-9 and TRBJ2-7; 8 nucleotides match TRBD1. The trim removed 1 base at V and 3 bases at J, leaving 5 bases unmatched. The CDR3 has 15 amino acids. CDR1 is SEHNR, CDR2 FQNEAQ, per germline (reference sequence). CDR3 sequence: CASSLVGQGNYEQYF. In DNA, the CDR3 is TGTGCCAGCAGCTTAGTTGGACAGGGTAACTACGAGCAGTACTTC.

Only one count was recorded for this clone. The CDR3 loop is CASSSTGDNEQFF. The DNA of the CDR3 is TGTGCCAGCAGCAGTACAGGGGACAATGAGCAGTTCTTC. This sequence joins TRBV21-1 and TRBJ2-1; whether TRBD1, the table's D call, matches the DNA was not checked. TRBV21-1 is a known pseudogene. This CDR3 contains 13 residues.

The J gene is TRBJ1-5, the V gene TRBV4-2; TRBD1 agrees at 7 bases. J gave up 6 bases and V 4 bases, and 9 bases lay outside the gene matches. The CDR3 loop spans 15 amino acids. CDR1 LGHNA and CDR2 YNFKEQ come from the germline V gene. Here the CDR3 reads CASSPLDRALQPQHF. The CDR3 coding sequence is TGTGCCAGCAGCCCCTTAGACAGGGCCCTTCAGCCCCAGCATTTT.

The genes are TRBV27 and TRBJ1-3; D is unclear. The CDR3 runs to 16 residues. Germline CDR1 is MNHEY and CDR2 is SMNVEV (reference sequence). The ends were cut back, 0 bases at V and 2 bases at J, with 11 bases in the middle. The CDR3 loop is CASSLSLPGTGNTIYF. The CDR3 DNA follows: TGTGCCAGCAGTTTATCGCTCCCGGGGACTGGAAACACCATATATTTT.

The chain couples TRBV7-2 to TRBJ2-7, with D maybe TRBD1 (6 bases). V gave up 4 bases and J gave up 3 bases, with 13 bases separating them. There are 14 residues in the CDR3. Germline V lookup: CDR1 SGHTA, CDR2 FQGNSA. CDR3 protein: CASSSSGTFYEQYF. The CDR3 DNA follows: TGTGCCAGCAGCTCCTCAGGGACATTCTACGAGCAGTACTTC.

V and J are TRBV10-1 and TRBJ2-1, with D tentatively TRBD2 (5 bases). This CDR3 region has 14 residues. Trimming took off 10 bases at V and 8 bases at J, with 21 bases between the two ends. Germline loops: CDR1 WNHNN, CDR2 SYGVQD (reference sequence). The CDR3 region is CATSGRVFEDEQFF. The CDR3 bases are TGCGCCACTTCGGGGAGAGTATTTGAGGATGAGCAGTTCTTC.

The CDR3 spells CASSLAVADGYTF. CDR3 bases: TGTGCCAGCAGCTTGGCGGTGGCGGATGGCTACACCTTC. This rearrangement joins TRBV5-6 to TRBJ1-2; D remains ambiguous. This CDR3 is built from 13 residues. The germline V and J ends were trimmed by 0 bases and 6 bases, with 9 bases remaining between them. CDR1 SGHDT and CDR2 YYEEEE come from the germline V gene.

The gene calls are TRBV3-1 (or the pseudogene TRBV3-2) and TRBJ1-6; maybe TRBD1 (6 bases). Germline CDR1 is LGHDT and CDR2 is YNNKEL (reference sequence). Trimming cost V 2 bases and J 9 bases, with 17 bases left between them. This CDR3 spans 16 amino acids. The CDR3 region is CASSQILRGIGSPLHF. CDR3 nucleotide sequence: TGTGCCAGCAGCCAAATCTTGAGGGGGATAGGTTCACCCCTCCACTTT.

This clone was seen once. V is TRBV6-4 and J is TRBJ1-2, with D maybe TRBD1 (5 bases). Between the trimmed V and J ends, which lost 2 bases and 4 bases, there was a span of 14 bases. This CDR3 has 15 amino acids. The germline V gene has CDR1 MRHNA and CDR2 SNTAGT. For the CDR3, the DNA is TGTGCCAGCAGTGACCGGCCGGGGGGGACCTATGGCTACACCTTC. As protein: CASSDRPGGTYGYTF.

The chain links TRBV19 to TRBJ2-7; 8 bases line up with TRBD1. This CDR3 contains 14 residues. In germline, CDR1 is LNHDA, CDR2 SQIVND (reference sequence). V was pared by 6 bases and J by 4 bases, with 8 bases of the junction left unmatched. CDR3 sequence: CASSRGQGIYEQYF. CDR3 sequence (DNA): TGTGCCAGTAGCCGCGGACAGGGAATTTACGAGCAGTACTTC.

The gene calls are TRBV2 and TRBJ1-2; D is possibly TRBD1 (6 bases). The CDR3 length is 14 residues. CDR1 is SNHLY, CDR2 FYNNEI, per germline. V shed 6 bases and J shed 7 bases, with 18 bases lying between them. The CDR3 protein is CASSSDRRASGYTF. CDR3 bases: TGTGCCAGCAGCAGCGACAGGAGAGCCAGTGGCTACACCTTC.

The chain links TRBV28 to TRBJ1-2, with 8 nucleotides matching TRBD1. V was pared by 4 bases and J by 5 bases, with 9 bases of the junction left unmatched. CDR1 is MDHEN, CDR2 SYDVKM, per germline. The CDR3 extends over 15 amino acids. CDR3 sequence reads: CASSSGTGLLYGYTF. The CDR3, as DNA: TGTGCCAGCAGTTCCGGGACAGGCCTCCTATATGGCTACACCTTC.